A selection of T cell receptor beta chains follows, all from one sample in a study of shared clonotypes between healthy human individuals. Produced via immunoSEQ multiplex PCR; TCRdb's table is partial and in-frame only. The table shows roughly 490,000 clones, with roughly 78% occurring only once. Material: PBMCs. Every receptor here comes from a woman aged 40 to 55 in good health. Some clones in this sample may be carry-over from other donors' samples. The CDR3 runs from the conserved cysteine through the conserved F or W. A D gene is named only where the DNA matches it firmly. The size of a clone is reported for some rows only, either as once, few or many, or as a class for expanded clones.

TRBJ2-7 | TRBV6-1 | - | TRBD2 | TGTGCCAGCAGGGGACTAGAAGTTGTCTACGAGCAGTACTTC | CASRGLEVVYEQYF
TRBJ2-3 | TRBV11-3 | few | - | TGTGCCAGCAGCGAGGGGGGAAACAGGGCAGATACGCAGTATTTT | CASSEGGNRADTQYF
TRBJ1-2 | TRBV5-1 | once | - | TGCGCCAGCAGCTTGTCGCCAGGGAACTATGGCTACACCTTC | CASSLSPGNYGYTF
TRBJ2-1 | TRBV28 | - | - | TGTGCCAGCAGGAGGACCGGAGGTAATGAGCAGTTCTTC | CASRRTGGNEQFF
TRBJ1-4 | TRBV30 | - | - | TGTGCCTGGAGTGTGGAGGGGCGCGGTGAAAAACTGTTTTTT | CAWSVEGRGEKLFF
TRBJ2-7 | TRBV25-1 | - | - | TGTGCCAGCAGTGTTACATACGAGCAGTACTTC | CASSVTYEQYF
TRBJ2-7 | TRBV5-1 | many | TRBD2 | TGCGCCAGCAGCCTTAGCGGGAGTACCAACTACGAGCAGTACTTC | CASSLSGSTNYEQYF
TRBJ1-4 | TRBV6-1 | - | - | TGTGCCAGCAGTGGACCGAACTTCGAAAAACTGTTTTTT | CASSGPNFEKLFF
TRBJ2-5 | TRBV6-5 | once | - | TGTGCCAGCAGTAACTACGGATACGGTGTCCAAGAGACCCAGTACTTC | CASSNYGYGVQETQYF
TRBJ2-1 | TRBV7-3 | - | TRBD1 | TGTGCCAGCAGCACCAGGACAGGGTGGACAACAGGTCGGCACAATGAGCAGTTCTTC | CASSTRTGWTTGRHNEQFF
TRBJ2-2 | TRBV5-1 | - | - | TGCGCCAGCAGCTTGGATGGTTCGAACACCGGGGAGCTGTTTTTT | CASSLDGSNTGELFF
TRBJ2-3 | TRBV20-1 | - | - | TGCAGTGCTGTATGGGGTACGCAGTATTTT | CSAVWGTQYF
TRBJ1-1 | TRBV6-5 | - | - | TGTGCCAGCAGTTACTCCGGGGGGACAACTGAAGCTTTCTTT | CASSYSGGTTEAFF
TRBJ2-6 | TRBV28 | - | - | TGTGCCAGCAGTTCCCCTGGGGCCAACGTCCTGACTTTC | CASSSPGANVLTF
TRBJ1-2 | TRBV5-6 | - | - | TGTGCCAGCAGGAAACGGACCGAAAACTATGGCTACACCTTC | CASRKRTENYGYTF
TRBJ2-1 | TRBV29-1 | - | TRBD2 | TGCAGCGTCTCTAGCGGGAGTCACAATGAGCAGTTCTTC | CSVSSGSHNEQFF
TRBJ2-1 | TRBV6-1 | - | - | TGTGCCAGCAGCTGGGGACAAGGGAGAAGCAATGAGCAGTTCTTC | CASSWGQGRSNEQFF
TRBJ2-3 | TRBV28 | - | - | TGTGCCAGCAGTTTATGGGGGGGCCCAGATACGCAGTATTTT | CASSLWGGPDTQYF
TRBJ2-5 | TRBV29-1 | - | - | TGCAGCGTTGTGGCCCTTGGCTTCCAAGAGACCCAGTACTTC | CSVVALGFQETQYF
TRBJ2-6 | TRBV6-5 | - | TRBD1 | TGTGCCAGCAGCCCTAACAGGGGAGGGGCCAACGTCCTGACTTTC | CASSPNRGGANVLTF
TRBJ2-5 | TRBV6-1 | - | - | TGTGCCAGCAGTGAAGTACAGCAAGAGACCCAGTACTTC | CASSEVQQETQYF
TRBJ2-7 | TRBV5-4 | - | - | TGTGCCAGCAGCTCCCCTGGGACACCCTACGAGCAGTACTTC | CASSSPGTPYEQYF
TRBJ1-1 | TRBV19 | - | TRBD1 | TGTGCCAGACCAGGGGGTCTTACTGAAGCTTTCTTT | CARPGGLTEAFF
TRBJ2-1 | TRBV18 | - | - | TGTGCCAGCTCACAAGGGGGATACAATGAGCAGTTCTTC | CASSQGGYNEQFF
TRBJ2-2 | TRBV6-5 | - | TRBD2 | TGTGCCAGCAGTTACGGACTAGCGGGAGACACCGGGGAGCTGTTTTTT | CASSYGLAGDTGELFF
TRBJ1-1 | TRBV27 | - | - | TGTGCCAGCAGTTTGGGCAGGAAGACTGAAGCTTTCTTT | CASSLGRKTEAFF
TRBJ2-7 | TRBV5-8 | - | - | TGTGCCAGCATCCCTCTTCTGGGAAGCTACGAGCAGTACTTC | CASIPLLGSYEQYF
TRBJ2-7 | TRBV5-8 | - | TRBD1 | TGTGCCAGCAGCCGGGACAGGAATGACTACGAGCAGTACTTC | CASSRDRNDYEQYF
TRBJ2-3 | TRBV27 | - | TRBD2 | TGTGCCAGCAAACCGGGACTAGCGACAGATACGCAGTATTTT | CASKPGLATDTQYF
TRBJ1-4 | TRBV19 | - | - | TGTGCCAGTGGGGGTGGCGCGGCTAATGAAAAACTGTTTTTT | CASGGGAANEKLFF
TRBJ2-7 | TRBV10-3 | - | - | TGTGCCATCAGTACCGGAGGGGAGCAGTACTTC | CAISTGGEQYF
TRBJ2-7 | TRBV27 | - | TRBD1 | TGTGCCAGCAGCCGGACAGGGAGGCACGAGCAGTACTTC | CASSRTGRHEQYF
TRBJ1-2 | TRBV5-1 | once | TRBD1 | TGCGCCAGCAGCCGATTTGGGGACAGGGGCGGCTACACCTTC | CASSRFGDRGGYTF
TRBJ2-7 | TRBV28 | few | TRBD2 | TGTGCCAGCAAGATATCCGGGACTAGCGGGAGAGGGGAGCAGTACTTC | CASKISGTSGRGEQYF
TRBJ1-6 | TRBV5-1 | - | - | TGCGCCAGCAGGATGACATCTACCCCGTCACCCCTCCACTTT | CASRMTSTPSPLHF
TRBJ2-3 | TRBV5-1 | - | - | TGCGCCAGCAGCACCAGCGGGCAACCAGATACGCAGTATTTT | CASSTSGQPDTQYF
TRBJ1-2 | TRBV19 | - | TRBD1 | TGTGCCAGTAGTATGAACAGGGGGCGCGTGAACTATGGCTACACCTTC | CASSMNRGRVNYGYTF
TRBJ1-2 | TRBV7-2 | - | TRBD1 | TGTGCCAGCAGCTTAGCGGTTACGGGGACAGTTGACGGCTACACCTTC | CASSLAVTGTVDGYTF
TRBJ2-1 | TRBV28 | - | - | TGTGCCAGCAGTACCCCGACTAGATCGTTCTTC | CASSTPTRSFF
TRBJ2-2 | TRBV15 | - | - | TGTGCCACCAGCAGAGATCCCGGGTCGAACACCGGGGAGCTGTTTTTT | CATSRDPGSNTGELFF
TRBJ2-1 | TRBV5-4 | - | TRBD2 | TGTGCCAGCAGCTCGCTAGCGGGAGGGGTGGTTAGTGAGCAGTTCTTC | CASSSLAGGVVSEQFF
TRBJ2-7 | TRBV5-5 | - | TRBD2 | TGTGCCAGCAGCTTGTCCCCGGGTAGCGGGGTTCCCTACGAGCAGTACTTC | CASSLSPGSGVPYEQYF
TRBJ2-4 | TRBV19 | - | TRBD1 | TGTGCCAGTAGTATCCTGGACAGGGGTTGGGAGAGAAACATTCAGTACTTC | CASSILDRGWERNIQYF
TRBJ1-5 | TRBV11-3 | - | TRBD1 | TGTGCCAGCTGGACCCTGACAGGGCCCTCAGCCCTTAATCAGCCCCAGCATTTT | CASWTLTGPSALNQPQHF
TRBJ2-7 | TRBV7-9 | - | - | TGTGCCAGCAGCTTAGCACTCGGACCAAACTCCTACGAGCAGTACTTC | CASSLALGPNSYEQYF
TRBJ2-7 | TRBV4-2 | - | - | TGTGCCAGCAGCCTAACCGTAGGTCCCTACGAGCAGTACTTC | CASSLTVGPYEQYF